This passage covers 7 T cell receptor beta chains from one sample sequenced in a study of neurological immune-mediated disorders. TCRdb itself ran the 5' RACE reads through MiXCR, one entry per CDR3 protein. Among some 43,000 distinct CDR3 sequences listed, over 2% were seen once. Material for sequencing was PBMCs. Source of these receptors: a man aged 25 to 40 with multiple sclerosis.

This clonotype occurred many times. The chain links TRBV12-3 or TRBV12-4 to TRBJ1-6, with a tentative D call TRBD1 (5 bases). The CDR3 loop spans 15 amino acids. V shed 3 bases and J shed 3 bases, with 9 bases lying between them. CDR3 bases: TGTGCCAGCAGTTTGAGAGGGGACTATAATTCACCCCTCCACTTT. It yields the protein CASSLRGDYNSPLHF.

This clonotype was recorded many times. The gene calls are TRBV15 and TRBJ2-3; the D gene is possibly TRBD2 (5 bases). This CDR3 is built from 13 residues. The V and J ends lost 8 bases and 0 bases respectively, with 9 bases between them. Germline V gene data show CDR1 as LNHNV and CDR2 as YYDKDF (reference sequence). CDR3: CATSRTSTDTQYF. In DNA, the CDR3 is TGTGCCACCTCCAGGACTAGCACAGATACGCAGTATTTT.

This clonotype occurred many times. CDR3: CASSLLTVNEKLFF. The CDR3 DNA reads as TGTGCCAGCAGCTTACTCACAGTTAATGAAAAACTGTTTTTT. J is TRBJ1-4 and V is TRBV7-6; no clear D gene. CDR1 is SGHVS and CDR2 is FNYEAQ in the germline V gene. Trimming stripped 2 bases from V and 4 bases from J, with 8 bases between. CDR3 length: 14 residues.

This clonotype showed up many times. The chain carries TRBV28 and TRBJ2-2; 8 positions match TRBD2. Germline V gene lookup returns CDR1 MDHEN and CDR2 SYDVKM. The CDR3 is 15 residues long. Trimming at V came to 5 bases and at J to 6 bases, leaving 8 bases not matched to a gene. The CDR3 loop reads CASSPPGLDSGELFF. The CDR3 nucleotides read TGTGCCAGCAGTCCGCCGGGACTAGATTCCGGGGAGCTGTTTTTT.

This clonotype was recorded many times. The CDR3 DNA reads TGTGCCAGCAGCCAACGACAGGGGGCGAATTACGAGCAGTACTTC. Its translation is CASSQRQGANYEQYF. The chain has TRBV4-2 and TRBJ2-7; 10 bases match TRBD1. There are 15 residues in the CDR3. V gave up 2 bases and J gave up 4 bases; unmatched junction bases: 5. Germline V gene sequence: CDR1 LGHNA, CDR2 YNFKEQ.

This clonotype was recorded at least ten times. This sequence joins TRBV12-3 or TRBV12-4 and TRBJ2-5; the match to TRBD2 covers 7 bases. V was pared by 6 bases and J by 7 bases, with 8 bases of the junction left unmatched. This CDR3 is 13 amino acids long. The CDR3 loop is CASSPGEGGTQYF. The DNA of the CDR3 is TGTGCCAGCAGCCCGGGGGAGGGTGGGACCCAGTACTTC.

This clonotype was detected many times. This chain links TRBV5-5 with TRBJ2-5; D ambiguous. The length of the CDR3 is 14 residues. V was clipped by 2 bases and J by 1 base, with 9 bases between them. Germline CDR1 is SGHKS and CDR2 is YYEKEE (reference sequence). The CDR3 nucleotides read TGTGCCAGCAGCTTAGTTGGGATCCAAGAGACCCAGTACTTC. Protein product: CASSLVGIQETQYF. Full variable domain (missing parts from reference TRBV5-5 and TRBJ2-5): DAGVTQSPTHLIKTRGQQVTLRCSPISGHKSVSWYQQVLGQGPQFIFQYYEKEERGRGNFPDRFSARQFPNYSSELNVNALLLGDSALYLCASSLVGIQETQYFGPGTRLLVL.